Here is one T cell receptor beta chain with its context. This sample is part of a study of T cells after yellow fever vaccination. Germline lookup yields CDR1 MNHEY and CDR2 SVGEGT. The CDR3 runs 16 residues. Deletions cut 2 bases from V and 2 bases from J, with 15 bases between. MiXCR, run by TCRdb on the 5' RACE reads, gives a single entry per CDR3 protein. The data contain a few hundred thousand distinct CDR3 sequences, about a sixth of them singletons. The receptor was derived from a man aged 18 to 30 who received the YFV17D yellow fever vaccine. The chain links TRBV6-2 or TRBV6-3 to TRBJ2-5, with D possibly TRBD1 on 8 matching bases. Sample: PBMCs, taken 5 days after the first yellow fever vaccination. The CDR3, as DNA: TGTGCCAGCAGTTACGACGACAGGGGAGGGCAAGAGACCCAGTACTTC. Residues: CASSYDDRGGQETQYF.